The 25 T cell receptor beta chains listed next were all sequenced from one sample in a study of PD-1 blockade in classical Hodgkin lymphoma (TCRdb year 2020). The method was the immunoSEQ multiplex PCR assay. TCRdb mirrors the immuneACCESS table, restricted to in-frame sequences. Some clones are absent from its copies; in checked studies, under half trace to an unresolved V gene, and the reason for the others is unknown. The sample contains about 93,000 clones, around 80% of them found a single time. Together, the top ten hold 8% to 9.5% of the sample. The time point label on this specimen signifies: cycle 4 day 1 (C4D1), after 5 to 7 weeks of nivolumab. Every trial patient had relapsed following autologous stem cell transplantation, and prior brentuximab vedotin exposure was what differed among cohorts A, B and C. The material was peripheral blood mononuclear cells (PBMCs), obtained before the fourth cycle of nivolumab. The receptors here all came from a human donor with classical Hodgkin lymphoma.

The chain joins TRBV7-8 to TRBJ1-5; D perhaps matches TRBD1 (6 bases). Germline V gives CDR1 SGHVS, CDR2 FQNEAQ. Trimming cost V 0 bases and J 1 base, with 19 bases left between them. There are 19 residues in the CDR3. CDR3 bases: TGTGCCAGCAGCTTAGCATTTCGTCAAGGGGGTGGGAGCAATCAGCCCCAGCATTTT. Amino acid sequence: CASSLAFRQGGGSNQPQHF.

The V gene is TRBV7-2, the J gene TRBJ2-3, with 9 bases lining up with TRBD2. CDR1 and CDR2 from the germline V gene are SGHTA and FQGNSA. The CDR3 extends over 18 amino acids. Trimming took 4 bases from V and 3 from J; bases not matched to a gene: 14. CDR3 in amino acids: CASSSSVRRGGRTDTQYF. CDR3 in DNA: TGTGCCAGCAGCTCTTCAGTAAGGCGGGGGGGCAGGACAGATACGCAGTATTTT.

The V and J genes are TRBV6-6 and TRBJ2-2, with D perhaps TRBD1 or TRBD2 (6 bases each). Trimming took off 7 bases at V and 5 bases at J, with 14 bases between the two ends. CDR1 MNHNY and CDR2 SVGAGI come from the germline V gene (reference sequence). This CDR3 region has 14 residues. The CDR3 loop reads CASTPTGTTGELFF. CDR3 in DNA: TGTGCCAGCACACCCACAGGGACTACCGGGGAGCTGTTTTTT.

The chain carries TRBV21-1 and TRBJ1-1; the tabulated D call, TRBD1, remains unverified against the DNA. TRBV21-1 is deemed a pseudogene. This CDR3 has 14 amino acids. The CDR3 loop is CASSTQGTHTEAFF. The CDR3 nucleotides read TGTGCCAGCAGCACACAGGGTACGCACACTGAAGCTTTCTTT.

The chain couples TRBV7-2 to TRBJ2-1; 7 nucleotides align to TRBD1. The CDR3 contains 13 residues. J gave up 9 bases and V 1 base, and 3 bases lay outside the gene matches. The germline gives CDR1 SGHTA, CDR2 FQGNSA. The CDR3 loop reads CASSLEGAGEQFF. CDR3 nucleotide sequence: TGTGCCAGCAGCTTAGAGGGGGCCGGTGAGCAGTTCTTC.

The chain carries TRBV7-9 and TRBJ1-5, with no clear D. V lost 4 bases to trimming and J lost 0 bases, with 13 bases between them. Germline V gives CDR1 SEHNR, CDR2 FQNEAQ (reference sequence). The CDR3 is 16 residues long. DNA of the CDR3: TGTGCCAGCAGCTCGGCTAGTAGTTATAGCAATCAGCCCCAGCATTTT. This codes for CASSSASSYSNQPQHF.

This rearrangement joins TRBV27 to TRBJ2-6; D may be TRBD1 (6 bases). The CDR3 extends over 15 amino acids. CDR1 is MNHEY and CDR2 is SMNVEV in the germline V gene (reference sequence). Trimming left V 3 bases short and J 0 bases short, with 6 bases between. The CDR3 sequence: CASSFRGSGANVLTF. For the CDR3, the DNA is TGTGCCAGCAGTTTCAGGGGCTCTGGGGCCAACGTCCTGACTTTC.

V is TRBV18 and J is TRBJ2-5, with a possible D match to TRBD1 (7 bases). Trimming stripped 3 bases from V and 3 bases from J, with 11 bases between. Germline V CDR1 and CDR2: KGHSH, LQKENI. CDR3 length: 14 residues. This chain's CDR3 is CASSPVRGEETQYF. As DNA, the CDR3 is TGTGCCAGCTCACCTGTCAGGGGGGAAGAGACCCAGTACTTC.

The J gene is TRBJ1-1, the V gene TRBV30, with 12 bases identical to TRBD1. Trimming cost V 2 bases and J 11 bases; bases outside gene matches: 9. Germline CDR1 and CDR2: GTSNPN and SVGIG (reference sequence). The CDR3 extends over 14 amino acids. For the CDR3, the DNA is TGTGCCTGGAGTTGGGGACAGGGGGCGATGGAGGCTTTCTTT. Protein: CAWSWGQGAMEAFF.

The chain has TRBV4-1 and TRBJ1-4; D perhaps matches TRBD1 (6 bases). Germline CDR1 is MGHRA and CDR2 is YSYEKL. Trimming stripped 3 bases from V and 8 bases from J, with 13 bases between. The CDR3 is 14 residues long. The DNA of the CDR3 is TGCGCCAGCAGCCACCTCGCAGGGGAGGAAAAACTGTTTTTT. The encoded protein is CASSHLAGEEKLFF.

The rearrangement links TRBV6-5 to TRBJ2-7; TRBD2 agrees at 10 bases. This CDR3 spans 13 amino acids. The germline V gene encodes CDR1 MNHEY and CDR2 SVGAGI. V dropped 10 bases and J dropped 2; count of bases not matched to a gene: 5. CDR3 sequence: CAIASGGAYEQYF. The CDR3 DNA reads TGTGCCATCGCTAGCGGGGGAGCCTACGAGCAGTACTTC.

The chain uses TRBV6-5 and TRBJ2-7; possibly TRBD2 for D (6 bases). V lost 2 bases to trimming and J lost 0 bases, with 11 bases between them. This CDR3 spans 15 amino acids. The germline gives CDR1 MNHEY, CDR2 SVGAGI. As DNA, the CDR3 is TGTGCCAGCAGTTACCGCGGGACGGACTCCTACGAGCAGTACTTC. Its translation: CASSYRGTDSYEQYF.

Written as DNA, the CDR3 is TGTGCCACCAGCAGAGACCCTTTGATGAATGAGCAGTTCTTC. Translation: CATSRDPLMNEQFF. V usage is TRBV15 and J usage is TRBJ2-1; D not resolved. The germline CDR1 and CDR2 sequences are LNHNV and YYDKDF (reference sequence). V lost 0 bases, J lost 7 bases, and 10 bases lay in between. The CDR3 spans 14 residues.

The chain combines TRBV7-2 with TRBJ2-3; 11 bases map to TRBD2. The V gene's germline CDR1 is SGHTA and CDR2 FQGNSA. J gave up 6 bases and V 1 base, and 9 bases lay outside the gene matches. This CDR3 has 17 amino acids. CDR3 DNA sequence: TGTGCCAGCAGCTTAGTGGCTAGCGGGAGGCCCGCGGATACGCAGTATTTT. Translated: CASSLVASGRPADTQYF. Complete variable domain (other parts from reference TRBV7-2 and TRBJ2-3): GAGVSQSPSNKVTEKGKDVELRCDPISGHTALYWYRQSLGQGLEFLIYFQGNSAPDKSGLPSDRFSAERTGGSVSTLTIQRTQQEDSAVYLCASSLVASGRPADTQYFGPGTRLTVL.

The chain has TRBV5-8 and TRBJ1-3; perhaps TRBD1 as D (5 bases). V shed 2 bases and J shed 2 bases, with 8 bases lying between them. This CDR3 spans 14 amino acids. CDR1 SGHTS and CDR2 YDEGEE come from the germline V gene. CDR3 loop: CASSLRGAGNTIYF. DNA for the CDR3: TGTGCCAGCAGCTTAAGAGGGGCTGGAAACACCATATATTTT.

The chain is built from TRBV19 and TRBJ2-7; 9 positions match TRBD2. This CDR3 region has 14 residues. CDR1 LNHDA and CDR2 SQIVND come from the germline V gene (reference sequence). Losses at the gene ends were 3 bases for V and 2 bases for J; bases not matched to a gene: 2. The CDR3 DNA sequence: TGTGCCAGTAGTATGGCTAGCGGGGCCTACGAGCAGTACTTC. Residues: CASSMASGAYEQYF.

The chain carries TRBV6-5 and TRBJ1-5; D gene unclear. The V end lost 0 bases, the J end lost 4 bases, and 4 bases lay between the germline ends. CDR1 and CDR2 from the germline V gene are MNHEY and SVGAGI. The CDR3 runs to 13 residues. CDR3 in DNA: TGTGCCAGCAGTTACTCGGCGAATCAGCCCCAGCATTTT. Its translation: CASSYSANQPQHF.

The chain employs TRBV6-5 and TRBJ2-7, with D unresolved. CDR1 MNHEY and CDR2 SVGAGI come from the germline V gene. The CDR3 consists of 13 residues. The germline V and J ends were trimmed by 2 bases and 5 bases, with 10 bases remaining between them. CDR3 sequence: CASSYTRVDEQYF. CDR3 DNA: TGTGCCAGCAGTTACACCCGAGTCGACGAGCAGTACTTC.

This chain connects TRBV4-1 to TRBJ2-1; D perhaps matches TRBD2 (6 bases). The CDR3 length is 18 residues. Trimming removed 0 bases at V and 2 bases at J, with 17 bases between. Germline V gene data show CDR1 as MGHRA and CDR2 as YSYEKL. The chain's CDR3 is CASSQEEGGTEAYNEQFF. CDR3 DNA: TGCGCCAGCAGCCAAGAAGAAGGAGGGACGGAGGCCTACAATGAGCAGTTCTTC.

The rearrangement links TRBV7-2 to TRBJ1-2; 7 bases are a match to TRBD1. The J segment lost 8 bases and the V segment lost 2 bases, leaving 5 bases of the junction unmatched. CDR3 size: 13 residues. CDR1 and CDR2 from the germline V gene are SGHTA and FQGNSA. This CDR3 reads CASSLIGGNGYTF. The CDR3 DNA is TGTGCCAGCAGCTTAATAGGGGGCAACGGCTACACCTTC.

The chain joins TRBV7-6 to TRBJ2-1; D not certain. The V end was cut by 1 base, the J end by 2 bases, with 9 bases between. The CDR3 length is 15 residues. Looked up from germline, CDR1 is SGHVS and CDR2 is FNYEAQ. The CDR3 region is CASSLEVGPYNEQFF. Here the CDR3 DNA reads TGTGCCAGCAGCTTAGAGGTTGGTCCCTACAATGAGCAGTTCTTC. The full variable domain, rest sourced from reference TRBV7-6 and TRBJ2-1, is GAGVSQSPRYKVTKRGQDVALRCDPISGHVSLYWYRQALGQGPEFLTYFNYEAQQDKSGLPNDRFSAERPEGSISTLTIQRTEQRDSAMYRCASSLEVGPYNEQFFGPGTRLTVL.

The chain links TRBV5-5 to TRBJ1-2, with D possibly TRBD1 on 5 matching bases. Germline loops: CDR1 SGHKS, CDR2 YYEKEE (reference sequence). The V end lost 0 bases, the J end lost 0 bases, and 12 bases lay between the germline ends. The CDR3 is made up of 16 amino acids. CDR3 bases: TGTGCCAGCAGCTTGGAGCATCAGGGCTCTAACTATGGCTACACCTTC. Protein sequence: CASSLEHQGSNYGYTF.

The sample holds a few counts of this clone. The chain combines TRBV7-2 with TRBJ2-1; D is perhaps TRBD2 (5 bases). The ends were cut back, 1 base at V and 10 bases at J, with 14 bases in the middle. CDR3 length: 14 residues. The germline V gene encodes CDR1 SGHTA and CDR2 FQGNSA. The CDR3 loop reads CASSLVAGSDEQFF. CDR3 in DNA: TGTGCCAGCAGCTTAGTCGCGGGTAGCGACGAGCAGTTCTTC.

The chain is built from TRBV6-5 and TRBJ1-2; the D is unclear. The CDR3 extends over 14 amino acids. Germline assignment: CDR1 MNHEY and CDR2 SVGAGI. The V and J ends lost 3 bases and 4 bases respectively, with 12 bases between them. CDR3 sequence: CASSYLRSLYGYTF. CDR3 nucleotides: TGTGCCAGCAGTTATTTGAGGTCCCTCTATGGCTACACCTTC.

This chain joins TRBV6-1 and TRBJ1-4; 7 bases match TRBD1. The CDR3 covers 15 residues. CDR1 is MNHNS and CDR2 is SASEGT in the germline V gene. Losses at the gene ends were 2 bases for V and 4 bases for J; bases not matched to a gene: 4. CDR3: CASSESGQFNEKLFF. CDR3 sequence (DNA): TGTGCCAGCAGTGAATCGGGACAGTTTAATGAAAAACTGTTTTTT.